This T cell receptor beta chain was sequenced for a study of blood T cell repertoires in COVID-19. The wider study: There were acute and convalescent COVID-19 samples, and they came from the United States, Italy and Spain. PBMCs, B-cell-depleted T cells, or T cells provided the cDNA or gDNA that made up the material.

Germline lookup yields CDR1 MDHEN and CDR2 SYDVKM. The CDR3 is 15 amino acids. The V end was cut by 3 bases, the J end by 6 bases, with 15 bases between. Study processing details: Amplification of reference gene primers was used by the study to estimate nucleated cell counts. The repertoire was sequenced with immunoSEQ multiplex PCR; TCRdb's copy has only in-frame clones and lacks some. The V and J calls and the clone size are those of that table, but D and trimming were determined from the DNA. Of 200,000 to 250,000 clones in the sample, approximately 84% were seen once. The TCR comes from a man older than 75 with acute or convalescent COVID-19. The specimen was peripheral blood. The gene calls are TRBV28 and TRBJ2-4; possibly TRBD2 for D (7 bases). The CDR3 DNA sequence: TGTGCCAGCAGTTTTCGGGGGGACATCGGAAACATTCAGTACTTC. This sequence encodes CASSFRGDIGNIQYF.